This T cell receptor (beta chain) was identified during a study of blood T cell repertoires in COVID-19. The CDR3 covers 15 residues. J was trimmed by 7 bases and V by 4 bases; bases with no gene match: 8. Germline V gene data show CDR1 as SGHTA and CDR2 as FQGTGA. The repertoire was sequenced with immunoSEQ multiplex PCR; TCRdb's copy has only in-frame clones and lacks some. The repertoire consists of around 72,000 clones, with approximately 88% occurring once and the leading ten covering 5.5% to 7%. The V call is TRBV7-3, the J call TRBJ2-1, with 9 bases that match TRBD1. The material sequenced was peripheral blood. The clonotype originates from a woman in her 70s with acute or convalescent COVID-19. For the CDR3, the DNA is TGTGCCAGCAGCTCTATCGTCGGGACAGGGAATGAGCAGTTCTTC. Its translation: CASSSIVGTGNEQFF.